This T cell receptor (beta chain) was identified during a study of cytomegalovirus exposure and HLA in healthy donors (TCRdb year 2017). With regard to the full study: An earlier analysis of around 600 of the donors reported approximately 270 Gb of sequence data and 117 million unique TCR beta sequences from approximately 180 million T cells. An early release that covered about 600 HLA-typed donors contained approximately 300 gigabases of sequencing data and 75 million to 100 million unique TCR sequences. Among the roughly 370 genotyped donors, around 79% belonged to the genetic ancestry cluster associated with self-reported Caucasian donors. The study was designed to test whether signatures of past pathogen exposure could be identified by cataloging public T cell receptors. Using immunosequencing, the study profiled T cell repertoires from roughly 650 subjects and related those repertoires to cytomegalovirus serostatus. Besides the first cohort of roughly 700 subjects, a separate validation cohort made up of over a hundred different subjects was used. To predict cytomegalovirus infection status, the study brought together high-throughput TCR immunosequencing, statistical association of individual TCRs with disease status, and machine learning. To study patterns of TCR occurrence, a later analysis re-analyzed previously published TCR beta repertoires from around 700 donors and added high-resolution HLA genotyping. In the later analysis, no new phenotypic data were used to find candidate immune exposures; instead, reliance was placed on TCR beta sequences and their occurrence across donors. In an earlier analysis of 587 of the donors, high-throughput TCR beta sequencing was used to judge whether each TCR beta V gene segment behaved as functional or pseudogenic. Donor age, sex, ethnicity and CMV serostatus were collected together with the repertoire data. A later genetic analysis used genome-wide SNP genotypes for about three fifths of the 666 donors, treating that subset as a discovery cohort. All discovery cohort repertoires had been generated using a single sequencing platform. Class I and class II HLA loci were covered by the typing at four-digit resolution. Typing coverage varied by locus: about 620-640 donors for A, B, C, DRB1 and DQB1; more than 500 for DQA1; over 600 for DPA1; 450 to 480 for DPB1. Roughly five DR-DQ haplotypes were handled as single units for association and clustering, since linkage in the cohort was strong. Among some 400 genotyped donors of the cohort, an average of about 240,000 unique TCR beta nucleotide sequences were sequenced per donor, roughly a sixth of them non-productive.

Library creation used the immunoSEQ multiplex PCR assay. The multiplex PCR relied on a mix of 60 forward primers for TCR Vbeta segments and 13 reverse primers for TCR Jbeta segments. A multiplex PCR assay on genomic DNA amplified the CDR3 region of rearranged TCR beta genes. Amplified TCR beta libraries were sequenced as 87-base-pair reads on the Illumina HiSeq System. The published analysis was carried out like this. A later analysis counted some 80 million unique TCR beta chains across the 666 repertoires, and roughly 9.9 million of these chains were shared by at least two donors. To remove PCR and sequencing errors, raw reads were error-corrected and collapsed into unique sequences using a nearest-neighbor algorithm that merged closely related sequences. CDR3 sequences were aligned to IMGT reference sequences to assign V, D and J gene segments. For a sequence to be retained, at least a six-nucleotide match to both a V gene segment and a J gene segment was required. Rearrangements were classified as productive when the CDR3 lacked stop codons and remained in frame with V and J, and all other rearrangements were classified as non-productive. CDR3 was defined according to IMGT convention as the region running from the second conserved V-encoded cysteine to the conserved J-encoded phenylalanine. The earlier analysis of some 580 of the donors excluded any sequence lacking an unambiguous match to a single V gene segment. An earlier analysis of a few hundred of the donors classified V segments as functional when productive rearrangements were above 56.7% and as segregating when the standard deviation between donors was above 5%. A statistical classification framework was built to diagnose cytomegalovirus status from the catalog of TCR beta chain sequences. In a later analysis, TCR nucleotide sequences were compared against IMGT/GENE-DB human TR gene sequences so that V and J genes could be assigned. Using the TCRdist pipeline, a later analysis assigned CDR3 sequences along with most-parsimonious VDJ recombination scenarios. In a later analysis, each TCR beta chain was defined by its CDR3 amino acid sequence together with its V-gene family, and reads without a unique V-gene family were excluded. To address suspected cross-contamination and a sequencing artifact, a later analysis removed several hundred highly shared, low-generation-probability nucleotide sequences. A later analysis calculated a clonal expansion index for each public chain from normalized within-repertoire ranks of inferred template counts. Generation probabilities in a later analysis came from a VDJ recombination model fitted to out-of-frame rearrangements, and those results were checked against IGoR. In a later analysis, TCR-TCR, TCR-HLA and TCR-CMV co-occurrence was scored with hypergeometric tests, and a repertoire-size bias correction was applied to TCR pairs. A later analysis estimated false discovery rates by permuting HLA or CMV assignments 20 times. In a later analysis, co-occurring TCRs were grouped with DBSCAN, and TCRdist sequence similarity was added when clustering was performed within HLA-allele-positive subsets. Repertoires with fewer than 30,000 or more than 120,000 public chains, plus five repertoires with anomalous nucleotide sharing, were excluded from co-occurrence clustering. The source is immuneACCESS, and TCRdb retained only in-frame sequences with V and J called. Part of the clones is not carried over; for the studies checked, unresolved V genes explain less than half of this, and the remainder is unexplained. That table gives V, J and clone size, and the DNA gave D and trimming. The sample records roughly 130,000 clones, 80% of which are singletons. Just over 2.5% of the sample is held by the ten biggest clonotypes.

In regard to this clone: This clone's antigen is unknown. Per-base quality was not reported, and no clone a single base away is much larger than it.

Overall study results and their limits: A later analysis associated roughly 17,000 TCR beta sequences with specific HLA alleles at a false discovery rate of 0.05. Most CMV-associated TCR beta chains appeared to be HLA-restricted in a later analysis, and the HLA associations seemed to be driven largely by CMV exposure. Cytomegalovirus status was reported to be diagnosed by the classifier with high specificity and sensitivity in both the original and validation cohorts. A later analysis found that TCR association rates varied across HLA loci, with DRB1 alleles showing the most associated TCRs and HLA-C alleles the fewest. The presence/absence analyses assumed that sequencing depth was roughly uniform across donors, and that assumption may not be true. In vitro tests confirmed that a few of the cytomegalovirus-associated TCR beta chains recognize cytomegalovirus antigens. The study listed approximately 150 TCR beta chains as associated with cytomegalovirus. Broadly in line with IMGT annotations, most TCR beta V segments showed up in productive rearrangements about 87% or about 30% of the time in an earlier analysis of about 500 of the donors. V-gene and J-gene trimming of TCR beta chains was associated with a missense DCLRE1C variant in a later genetic analysis, and the association was replicated in an independent cohort. Across donors, most TCR sequences were observed very rarely, whereas some public TCRs were present in many individuals. In this cohort, only TCR beta chains were sequenced, and detectable features were limited by the absence of alpha or paired-chain data. Some IMGT-functional V segments, including TRBV6-2 and TRBV6-3, could not be distinguished by the 87-base-pair reads and were therefore excluded. In a later analysis, HLA-associated TCR beta chains were found to be more clonally expanded and to have lower generation probabilities than equally common non-associated chains. It was suggested by the authors that the approach could potentially be generalized to other disease states and immunological phenotypes. Assigning TCR associations to individual alleles was difficult when HLA alleles, especially DR and DQ, strongly co-occurred. HLA typing was unavailable for some donors at each locus, so association tests used only the typed subset. About 17 rarely observed V segments, including chromosome 9 orphons, were excluded from the earlier analysis of several hundred of the donors because counts were too low. In a later genetic analysis, fewer N-insertions in productive TCRs were reported among donors in an Asian-associated ancestry cluster than the roughly 710-donor mean. A cluster of highly shared sequence variants was judged likely to be a technical artifact of the sequencing pipeline. A further reported finding was that TCR beta sequences accurately predicted the HLA-A and HLA-B alleles for most subjects in the first cohort. CMV serostatus was the only immune exposure information available for the cohort. According to a later analysis, parvovirus B19, influenza, CMV and Epstein-Barr virus appeared linked to several top co-occurrence clusters. Linkage disequilibrium might explain the correlated functional status among segregating V segments, but an unknown experimental factor could not be excluded.

The cohort comprised several hundred healthy bone marrow donors. Cohort members were all nominally healthy when sampled, although unrecorded immune exposures were likely present. The donor tested CMV seronegative, placing the donor among the 350 or so seronegative members of the cohort. A peripheral blood sample was collected from each donor, and TCR beta sequencing was performed on peripheral blood mononuclear cells. The Qiagen DNeasy Blood Extraction Kit was used to extract genomic DNA from the blood cell samples. V gives up 0 bases and J gives up 7 bases, and the segment between their germline ends measures 10 bases. The germline V gene encodes CDR1 MNHEY and CDR2 SMNVEV (reference sequence). The CDR3 holds 14 amino acids from the cysteine to the phenylalanine. Solely the CDR3 DNA is kept, with 42 bases framed from the first base.

The V and J genes are TRBV27 and TRBJ1-5; D gene: possibly TRBD1, on 5 matching bases. The sequence derives from a young man in good health and CMV-seronegative. Sequences were obtained from PBMCs. In nucleotides, the sequence is TGTGCCAGCAGTTTATCGGGGGGGGGACAGCCCCAGCATTTT. The resulting protein is CASSLSGGGQPQHF.